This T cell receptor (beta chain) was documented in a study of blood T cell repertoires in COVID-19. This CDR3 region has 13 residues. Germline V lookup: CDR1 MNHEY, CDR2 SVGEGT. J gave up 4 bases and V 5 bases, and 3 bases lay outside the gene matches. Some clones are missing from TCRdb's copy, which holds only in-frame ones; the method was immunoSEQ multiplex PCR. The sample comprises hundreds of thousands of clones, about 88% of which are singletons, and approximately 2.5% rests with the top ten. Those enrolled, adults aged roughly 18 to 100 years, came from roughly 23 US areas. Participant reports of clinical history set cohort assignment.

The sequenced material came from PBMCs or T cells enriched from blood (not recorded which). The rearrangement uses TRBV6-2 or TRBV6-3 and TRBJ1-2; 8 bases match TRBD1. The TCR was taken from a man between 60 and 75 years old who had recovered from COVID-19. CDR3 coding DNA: TGTGCCAGCAGTCGGGACAGGAGCTATGGCTACACCTTC. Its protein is CASSRDRSYGYTF.